The text below deals with one TCR beta chain. Its antigen remains unidentified. No base qualities exist here, and no much larger clone lies one base off it. Taken from cysteine to phenylalanine, the CDR3 has 15 residues. CDR3 DNA is the only sequence kept; it has 45 bases, read in frame from the first base. Between the V and J ends, shortened by 8 bases and 1 base respectively, the junction contains 15 bases. CDR1 SEHNR and CDR2 FQNEAQ were looked up in the germline V gene (reference sequence). The data derive from a study of blood T cell repertoires in COVID-19 (dated by TCRdb to 2018 to 2020). General notes on the study: Samples from collaborators originated in the United States, Italy and Spain and spanned both the acute and convalescent phases of COVID-19. The samples were drawn from the first 160 participants of the ongoing ImmuneRACE study and from 950 to 1,500 subjects provided by 6 global collaborators. A freely available public database, intended as a resource for researchers studying the immune response to SARS-CoV-2, is where the repertoires were released. The prospective study material was composed of cDNA or gDNA derived from T cells, B-cell-depleted T cells, or PBMCs. Nearly every sample came with metadata listing a de-identified subject ID, COVID-19 status, age in years and sex. Where HLA class I and class II types were available, the types were taken from metadata supplied by the sample provider, not from assay-based typing. Subjects who had been exposed to COVID-19, were actively infected with it, or had recovered from it provided the deeply sampled blood TCRbeta repertoires that made up the dataset. Findings and caveats that apply to the study as a whole: How much clinical and demographic metadata was included differed by source and by participant, and the metadata was provided uncurated.

A second Seattle source provided samples from volunteer blood donors who had recovered from COVID-19. Each collaborating institution followed its own protocols to collect whole blood in K2EDTA tubes. For TCRbeta analysis, collaborators shipped samples in one of three forms: frozen whole blood, isolated PBMCs, or DNA extracted from either of those sample types. TCRbeta CDR3 regions were amplified from genomic DNA by means of the immunoSEQ Assay, a bias-controlled multiplex PCR. The source study handled its data this way. Within the assay, amplification of reference gene primers was used to estimate how many nucleated cells each sample contained. Sequence reads were collapsed and filtered to measure the absolute abundance of every unique TCRbeta CDR3 rearrangement. For each sample, productive Simpson clonality was calculated as the square root of Simpson's diversity index across productive rearrangements. Drawn from immuneACCESS, this table holds only the in-frame rearrangements with V and J called that TCRdb kept. Clones are partly lost; checked studies trace under half to an unresolved V gene and leave the rest unexplained. For V, J and clone size, that table is used; D and trimming come from the DNA. For this sample there are roughly 330,000 clones; 80% to 90% appear just once. Under 7.5% of the sample lies in the top ten.

This TCR was sampled from a young man who had recovered from COVID-19. Sample: peripheral blood. The sequence joins TRBV7-9 to TRBJ1-3, with a tentative D gene TRBD1 over 5 matching bases. The nucleotide sequence is given as TGTGCCAGCGCCACGACAGTGCTGTCTGGAAACACCATATATTTT. Translated, it reads CASATTVLSGNTIYF.